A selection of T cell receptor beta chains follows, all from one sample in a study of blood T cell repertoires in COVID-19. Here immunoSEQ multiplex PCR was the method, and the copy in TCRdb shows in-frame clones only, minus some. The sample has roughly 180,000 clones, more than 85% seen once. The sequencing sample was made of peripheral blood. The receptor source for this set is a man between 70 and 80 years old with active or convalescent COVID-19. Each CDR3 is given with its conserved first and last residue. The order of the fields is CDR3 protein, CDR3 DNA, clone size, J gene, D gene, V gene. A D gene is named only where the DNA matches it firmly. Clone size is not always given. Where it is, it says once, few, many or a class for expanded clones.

CDR3: CASSFPSGTGGFYEQYF
DNA: TGTGCCAGCAGCTTCCCCTCCGGGACAGGGGGTTTTTACGAGCAGTACTTC
size: .
J: TRBJ2-7
D: TRBD1
V: TRBV11-2

CDR3: CATSRGLAGVGSYEQYF
DNA: TGTGCCACCAGCAGAGGACTAGCGGGGGTTGGGTCCTACGAGCAGTACTTC
size: .
J: TRBJ2-7
D: TRBD2
V: TRBV15

CDR3: CASSYTLTTGLGTEAFF
DNA: TGTGCCAGCAGTTACACCCTAACGACAGGGTTGGGGACTGAAGCTTTCTTT
size: .
J: TRBJ1-1
D: TRBD1
V: TRBV6-2/TRBV6-3

CDR3: CASSGLQGAGETQYF
DNA: TGTGCCAGCAGCGGGCTACAGGGGGCAGGCGAGACCCAGTACTTC
size: once
J: TRBJ2-5
D: TRBD1
V: TRBV9

CDR3: CAWTRQGRRNYGYTF
DNA: TGTGCCTGGACCCGACAGGGACGGAGAAACTATGGCTACACCTTC
size: once
J: TRBJ1-2
D: TRBD1
V: TRBV30

CDR3: CASSSLRTSREECYF
DNA: TGTGCCAGCAGTTCCCTAAGGACTAGCCGGGAGGAGTGCTATTTT
size: .
J: TRBJ2-3
D: TRBD2
V: TRBV27

CDR3: CASAGLAGNTGELFF
DNA: TGTGCCAGCGCTGGACTAGCGGGGAACACCGGGGAGCTGTTTTTT
size: .
J: TRBJ2-2
D: TRBD2
V: TRBV10-3

CDR3: CASSYGTGTYEQYF
DNA: TGTGCCAGCAGTTACGGGACAGGAACCTACGAGCAGTACTTC
size: .
J: TRBJ2-7
D: TRBD1
V: TRBV6-2/TRBV6-3

CDR3: CASNLVGGANEQYF
DNA: TGTGCCAGCAATCTAGTAGGGGGAGCCAACGAGCAGTACTTC
size: .
J: TRBJ2-7
D: .
V: TRBV28

CDR3: CASSRQVNYGYTF
DNA: TGTGCCAGCAGTCGACAGGTTAACTATGGCTACACCTTC
size: .
J: TRBJ1-2
D: .
V: TRBV3-1/TRBV3-2

CDR3: CASKNTIATEAFF
DNA: TGTGCCAGCAAAAACACAATCGCAACTGAAGCTTTCTTT
size: once
J: TRBJ1-1
D: .
V: TRBV27

CDR3: CASSSTRRFDYGYTF
DNA: TGTGCCAGCAGTTCCACCCGCAGATTTGACTATGGCTACACCTTC
size: .
J: TRBJ1-2
D: .
V: TRBV28

CDR3: CASSQDRGSYNEQFF
DNA: TGCGCCAGCAGCCAAGATCGGGGCTCCTACAATGAGCAGTTCTTC
size: .
J: TRBJ2-1
D: .
V: TRBV4-3

CDR3: CASSSIGETQYF
DNA: TGTGCCAGCAGCTCGATCGGAGAGACCCAGTACTTC
size: .
J: TRBJ2-5
D: .
V: TRBV27

CDR3: CASRIGGSAGNTIYF
DNA: TGTGCCAGCAGGATTGGGGGGAGCGCTGGAAACACCATATATTTT
size: .
J: TRBJ1-3
D: .
V: TRBV28

CDR3: CASSLWLGGVEQFF
DNA: TGTGCCAGCAGTTTATGGTTGGGGGGAGTTGAGCAGTTCTTC
size: .
J: TRBJ2-1
D: .
V: TRBV27

CDR3: CASIGGTDTEAFF
DNA: TGCGCCAGCATCGGAGGGACAGACACTGAAGCTTTCTTT
size: .
J: TRBJ1-1
D: TRBD1
V: TRBV10-1

CDR3: CASSPPGPGTDTQYF
DNA: TGTGCCAGCAGCCCCCCTGGTCCGGGAACAGATACGCAGTATTTT
size: .
J: TRBJ2-3
D: .
V: TRBV5-4

CDR3: CASSEFGQGVSDTQYF
DNA: TGCGCCAGCAGTGAGTTCGGACAGGGGGTATCAGATACGCAGTATTTT
size: .
J: TRBJ2-3
D: TRBD1
V: TRBV10-1

CDR3: CASSEQQGSGNTIYF
DNA: TGTGCCAGCAGTGAGCAACAGGGGAGTGGAAACACCATATATTTT
size: once
J: TRBJ1-3
D: TRBD1
V: TRBV2

CDR3: CASSLRPRPGSHQPQHF
DNA: TGTGCCAGCAGCTTACGCCCGCGGCCCGGGTCCCATCAGCCCCAGCATTTT
size: few
J: TRBJ1-5
D: .
V: TRBV7-2

CDR3: CASSLERLNIQYF
DNA: TGTGCCAGCAGCTTAGAGCGGCTAAACATTCAGTACTTC
size: .
J: TRBJ2-4
D: .
V: TRBV11-2

CDR3: CASRKDLDSGGASYNEQFF
DNA: TGCGCCAGCAGAAAAGACCTCGATAGCGGGGGGGCCTCCTACAATGAGCAGTTCTTC
size: .
J: TRBJ2-1
D: TRBD2
V: TRBV4-1

CDR3: CASSLLVGVSYEQYF
DNA: TGTGCCAGCAGTCTTTTGGTTGGAGTTTCCTACGAGCAGTACTTC
size: .
J: TRBJ2-7
D: .
V: TRBV27

CDR3: CASSPRGGTGELFF
DNA: TGTGCCAGCAGCCCCAGGGGAGGGACCGGGGAGCTGTTTTTT
size: .
J: TRBJ2-2
D: .
V: TRBV25-1

CDR3: CASSLGGSGKETQYF
DNA: TGTGCCAGCAGCTTGGGTGGGAGCGGAAAAGAGACCCAGTACTTC
size: once
J: TRBJ2-5
D: .
V: TRBV9

CDR3: CASSLVRTSGVYNEQFF
DNA: TGCGCCAGCAGCTTGGTGAGGACTAGCGGGGTTTACAATGAGCAGTTCTTC
size: .
J: TRBJ2-1
D: TRBD2
V: TRBV5-1

CDR3: CSASPMVQPNYEQYF
DNA: TGCAGTGCTAGTCCAATGGTACAGCCAAACTACGAGCAGTACTTC
size: .
J: TRBJ2-7
D: .
V: TRBV20-1

CDR3: CASSLFGGGTGELFF
DNA: TGTGCCAGCAGTTTGTTCGGGGGAGGCACCGGGGAGCTGTTTTTT
size: .
J: TRBJ2-2
D: .
V: TRBV6-2/TRBV6-3

CDR3: CASSPTSGGPSEQFF
DNA: TGTGCCAGCAGCCCAACTAGCGGGGGGCCAAGTGAGCAGTTCTTC
size: .
J: TRBJ2-1
D: TRBD2
V: TRBV6-5

CDR3: CASSPTQITDTQYF
DNA: TGTGCCAGCTCACCAACACAGATCACAGATACGCAGTATTTT
size: .
J: TRBJ2-3
D: .
V: TRBV18

CDR3: CAVRTDLNTEAFF
DNA: TGTGCCGTCAGGACAGATCTGAACACTGAAGCTTTCTTT
size: .
J: TRBJ1-1
D: .
V: TRBV10-3

CDR3: CASSPPGTYEQYF
DNA: TGTGCCAGCAGTCCGCCGGGTACCTACGAGCAGTACTTC
size: .
J: TRBJ2-7
D: .
V: TRBV28

CDR3: CAWHPKAGWTGELFF
DNA: TGTGCCTGGCACCCCAAGGCAGGGTGGACCGGGGAGCTGTTTTTT
size: .
J: TRBJ2-2
D: .
V: TRBV30

CDR3: CASSTDRGGEQFF
DNA: TGTGCCAGTAGTACGGACAGGGGGGGTGAGCAGTTCTTC
size: .
J: TRBJ2-1
D: TRBD1
V: TRBV19

CDR3: CASSPSGRVPDTQYF
DNA: TGTGCCAGCAGTCCTAGCGGGAGGGTCCCAGATACGCAGTATTTT
size: .
J: TRBJ2-3
D: TRBD2
V: TRBV28

CDR3: CASSGGDPGGGYGYTF
DNA: TGTGCCAGCAGTGGGGGCGATCCAGGGGGCGGCTATGGCTACACCTTC
size: .
J: TRBJ1-2
D: TRBD1
V: TRBV28

CDR3: CASSPTSGLAGAYEQYF
DNA: TGTGCCAGCAGTCCGACATCGGGACTAGCGGGGGCCTACGAGCAGTACTTC
size: .
J: TRBJ2-7
D: TRBD2
V: TRBV27

CDR3: CASSPAGGLSYNEQFF
DNA: TGCGCCAGCTCGCCAGCGGGGGGCCTCTCCTACAATGAGCAGTTCTTC
size: .
J: TRBJ2-1
D: TRBD2
V: TRBV10-1

CDR3: CASSPGVGEKLFF
DNA: TGTGCCAGCAGCCCCGGGGTCGGGGAAAAACTGTTTTTT
size: .
J: TRBJ1-4
D: .
V: TRBV5-4

CDR3: CASSFGGGTDTQYF
DNA: TGTGCCAGCAGTTTTGGCGGGGGCACAGATACGCAGTATTTT
size: .
J: TRBJ2-3
D: .
V: TRBV27

CDR3: CASSLSNEQFF
DNA: TGTGCCAGCAGTTTGAGTAATGAGCAGTTCTTC
size: .
J: TRBJ2-1
D: .
V: TRBV6-6

CDR3: CASSPGGVYEQYF
DNA: TGTGCCAGCAGCCCCGGAGGGGTCTACGAGCAGTACTTC
size: once
J: TRBJ2-7
D: .
V: TRBV7-2

CDR3: CASSVRWEQFF
DNA: TGTGCCAGCAGCGTCCGGTGGGAGCAGTTCTTC
size: .
J: TRBJ2-1
D: .
V: TRBV11-2

CDR3: CASSLGTGVNEQFF
DNA: TGTGCCAGCAGCTTGGGGACAGGGGTAAATGAGCAGTTCTTC
size: .
J: TRBJ2-1
D: TRBD1
V: TRBV5-8